Listed here are 9 T cell receptor beta chains from one sample, sequenced in a study of cytomegalovirus exposure and HLA in healthy donors. PCR primers comprised 60 Vbeta and 13 Jbeta primers. The table came from immunoSEQ multiplex PCR; TCRdb's copy has only in-frame clones and leaves some out. The sample includes over 100,000 clones, 60% to 80% of them seen just once. The sample was PBMCs. The receptors shown here come from a female donor in good health and CMV-seronegative.

The CDR3 DNA is TGTGCCAGCAGCCTACGGATCACCAGGGGGCAGTACTTC. It yields the protein CASSLRITRGQYF. The genes are TRBV5-6 and TRBJ2-7; D might be TRBD1 (6 bases). The germline CDR1 and CDR2 sequences are SGHDT and YYEEEE. The CDR3 spans 13 residues. Deletions cut 4 bases from V and 9 bases from J, with 17 bases between.

V is TRBV19 and J is TRBJ1-6; D possibly corresponds to TRBD1 (5 bases). Trimming left V 5 bases short and J 6 bases short, with 14 bases between. The CDR3 consists of 15 residues. Germline V gene lookup returns CDR1 LNHDA and CDR2 SQIVND (reference sequence). The DNA for the CDR3 is TGTGCCAGTAGTCTACAGACAGCTCCTAATTCACCCCTCCACTTT. It specifies CASSLQTAPNSPLHF.

J is TRBJ2-3 and V is TRBV7-9, with D uncertain. CDR1 is SEHNR, CDR2 FQNEAQ, per germline (reference sequence). The CDR3 runs 13 residues. V was shortened by 1 base and J by 3 bases, with 5 bases between the two germline ends. The CDR3 DNA is TGTGCCAGCAGCTTAGGACTTACAGATACGCAGTATTTT. Translated: CASSLGLTDTQYF.

The chain couples TRBV9 to TRBJ1-1, with D unresolved. The CDR3 has 13 amino acids. Deletions cut 0 bases from V and 4 bases from J, with 7 bases between. CDR1 is SGDLS and CDR2 is YYNGEE in the germline V gene. The CDR3 reads CASSVGASTEAFF. In DNA form, the CDR3 reads TGTGCCAGCAGCGTAGGGGCATCCACTGAAGCTTTCTTT.

The chain links TRBV10-1 to TRBJ2-1; a possible D gene is TRBD2 (6 bases). Germline values: CDR1 WNHNN, CDR2 SYGVQD (reference sequence). Trimming pared 1 base from V and 5 bases from J, leaving 12 bases between. CDR3 length equals 15 residues. The CDR3 protein is CASSELRRDHNEQFF. The CDR3 region has the DNA TGCGCCAGCAGTGAGTTGCGGCGGGACCACAATGAGCAGTTCTTC.

The chain combines TRBV6-1 with TRBJ2-2; D is possibly TRBD1 (6 bases). Germline CDR1 reads MNHNS; CDR2 reads SASEGT. This CDR3 is built from 14 residues. With 6 bases removed from V and 5 bases from J, the gap between germline ends came to 13 bases. CDR3 amino acids: CASRTGFGTGELFF. The CDR3 DNA follows: TGTGCCAGCAGGACAGGTTTTGGGACCGGGGAGCTGTTTTTT.

J is TRBJ2-2 and V is TRBV7-3, with D maybe TRBD2 (6 bases). Trimming left V 5 bases short and J 1 base short, with 14 bases between. Per the germline V gene, CDR1 is SGHTA and CDR2 is FQGTGA. This CDR3 has 16 amino acids. In DNA form, the CDR3 reads TGTGCCAGCAGCCTCGGGAGACTCGGGAACACCGGGGAGCTGTTTTTT. The encoded protein is CASSLGRLGNTGELFF.

In DNA form, the CDR3 reads TGTGCCAGTAGTATCTTCGGAGGGTCCTACACAGATACGCAGTATTTT. This sequence encodes CASSIFGGSYTDTQYF. The rearrangement joins TRBV19 to TRBJ2-3, with a possible D match to TRBD2 (6 bases). Trimming took 3 bases from V and 2 from J, leaving 15 bases between them. Per germline, CDR1 LNHDA and CDR2 SQIVND (reference sequence). The CDR3 contains 16 residues.

The V and J genes are TRBV4-2 and TRBJ2-7; possible D gene TRBD2, 5 bases. V shed 1 base and J shed 2 bases, with 15 bases lying between them. The CDR3 is made up of 16 amino acids. The germline CDR1 and CDR2 sequences are LGHNA and YNFKEQ. CDR3 in DNA: TGTGCCAGCAGCCAAGGGGAGACCCGACAACCCTACGAGCAGTACTTC. This translates into CASSQGETRQPYEQYF.